This T cell receptor (beta chain) emerged from a study of blood T cell repertoires in COVID-19. The method was immunoSEQ multiplex PCR; TCRdb's version includes in-frame clones alone and lacks a portion of them. The sample has 180,000 or so clones; over 75% are singletons. Per germline, CDR1 SGHNT and CDR2 YYREEE (reference sequence). J was trimmed by 6 bases and V by 4 bases; bases with no gene match: 5. CDR3 length equals 15 residues. This chain connects TRBV5-4 to TRBJ2-2; TRBD1 aligns across 11 bases. This sequence was found in a human donor with acute COVID-19. The donor label of this sample is uncertain. The sequenced sample consisted of PBMCs or T cells enriched from blood (not recorded which). The CDR3 loop reads CASSTGQGVAGELFF. The DNA of the CDR3 is TGTGCCAGCAGCACGGGACAGGGGGTCGCCGGGGAGCTGTTTTTT.